The rows below give T cell receptor beta chains drawn from one sample of a study of shared T cell receptors in the human thymus. Sequencing used immunoSEQ multiplex PCR; TCRdb keeps in-frame clones, though not all of them. The sample contains 700,000 or so clones, 80% to 90% of which appear only once. The same sample was also studied in work on human thymus T cells.

The source material was thymocytes. The receptors come from a girl under two years old with a congenital heart defect. The CDR3 runs from the conserved cysteine through the conserved F or W. The D gene is left open where the match is weak. Size is stated for part of the rows, as once, few or many counts, or as a class when the clone is expanded.

abundance	v_gene	j_gene	d_gene	CDR3aa	CDR3nt
NA	TRBV5-1	TRBJ2-2	TRBD1	CASSFYWDRENTGELFF	TGCGCCAGCAGCTTCTACTGGGACAGGGAGAACACCGGGGAGCTGTTTTTT
NA	TRBV6-1	TRBJ1-2	TRBD1	CASSERDRGPPYGLYGYTF	TGTGCCAGCAGTGAGAGGGACAGGGGGCCTCCATACGGGCTTTATGGCTACACCTTC
NA	TRBV2	TRBJ1-4	NA	CASSQGWGHNEKLFF	TGTGCCAGCAGCCAAGGCTGGGGCCACAATGAAAAACTGTTTTTT
NA	TRBV4-3	TRBJ2-5	TRBD2	CASSPSGGVEETQYF	TGCGCCAGCAGTCCCAGCGGGGGGGTTGAAGAGACCCAGTACTTC
once	TRBV6-1	TRBJ1-1	TRBD1	CASSRRGQGTEAFF	TGTGCCAGCAGCCGGCGGGGACAGGGTACTGAAGCTTTCTTT
NA	TRBV7-8	TRBJ2-3	TRBD2	CASSLGVAGGRGTQYF	TGTGCCAGCAGCTTAGGCGTAGCGGGGGGGCGGGGTACGCAGTATTTT
NA	TRBV29-1	TRBJ1-1	NA	CSVTFRLESFF	TGCAGCGTTACCTTCAGGCTGGAATCTTTCTTT
NA	TRBV7-2	TRBJ1-4	TRBD1	CASSLPSLQGRDNEKLFF	TGTGCCAGCAGCTTACCAAGCTTACAGGGGCGGGATAATGAAAAACTGTTTTTT
NA	TRBV6-5	TRBJ1-2	TRBD1	CATLDREDGYTF	TGTGCCACTCTGGACAGGGAGGATGGCTACACCTTC
NA	TRBV5-1	TRBJ1-2	NA	CASSLAPLPDSYYGYTF	TGCGCCAGCAGCTTGGCCCCTTTACCAGACTCTTACTATGGCTACACCTTC
NA	TRBV5-1	TRBJ1-1	NA	CASSLVQRDTEANTEAFF	TGCGCCAGCAGCTTGGTTCAGAGGGACACGGAGGCGAACACTGAAGCTTTCTTT
NA	TRBV27	TRBJ1-2	NA	CASSLGGRYSNYGYTF	TGTGCCAGCAGTTTAGGTGGCAGATATTCTAACTATGGCTACACCTTC
NA	TRBV11-2	TRBJ1-3	NA	CASSPRSSGNTIYF	TGTGCCAGCAGCCCTAGATCGTCCGGAAACACCATATATTTT
NA	TRBV7-8	TRBJ2-5	TRBD2	CASSPGTSWIRETQYF	TGTGCCAGCAGCCCGGGGACTAGTTGGATCAGGGAGACCCAGTACTTC
few	TRBV7-2	TRBJ1-1	NA	CASSNQTDMEGMNTEAFF	TGTGCCAGCAGCAACCAGACGGACATGGAGGGAATGAACACTGAAGCTTTCTTT
NA	TRBV9	TRBJ2-7	NA	CASSVAPSGHEQYF	TGTGCCAGCAGCGTAGCCCCCTCTGGCCACGAGCAGTACTTC
NA	TRBV14	TRBJ2-7	TRBD1	CASSSTGGPYEQYF	TGTGCCAGCAGCTCGACAGGGGGCCCCTACGAGCAGTACTTC
NA	TRBV5-6	TRBJ1-2	TRBD1	CASSEGQGPDGYTF	TGTGCCAGCAGCGAGGGACAGGGGCCCGATGGCTACACCTTC
NA	TRBV12-5	TRBJ1-1	TRBD1	CASGLVRGGAAEAFF	TGTGCTAGTGGTTTGGTAAGAGGGGGCGCGGCTGAAGCTTTCTTT
NA	TRBV19	TRBJ2-7	NA	CASSALIGRGWIYEQYF	TGTGCCAGTAGTGCCCTTATCGGTAGGGGTTGGATCTACGAGCAGTACTTC
NA	TRBV6-1	TRBJ2-7	NA	CASSYTNEQYF	TGTGCCAGCAGTTACACTAACGAGCAGTACTTC
NA	TRBV7-2	TRBJ2-1	NA	CASSAGGHIALGEQFF	TGTGCCAGCAGCGCAGGGGGGCATATAGCCCTGGGTGAGCAGTTCTTC
NA	TRBV30	TRBJ1-3	NA	CAWSVAGSSGNTIYF	TGTGCCTGGAGTGTAGCCGGGAGCTCTGGAAACACCATATATTTT
NA	TRBV18	TRBJ1-2	TRBD1	CASSLIGQGEPYGYTF	TGTGCCAGCTCACTAATCGGACAGGGGGAACCTTATGGCTACACCTTC
NA	TRBV6-4	TRBJ1-5	TRBD1	CASSGGNRGKGSNQPQHF	TGTGCCAGCAGTGGGGGGAACAGGGGAAAAGGGAGCAATCAGCCCCAGCATTTT
NA	TRBV6-5	TRBJ2-3	NA	CASSHNEGQGDTQYF	TGTGCCAGCAGTCACAACGAGGGGCAGGGGGATACGCAGTATTTT
NA	TRBV25-1	TRBJ2-7	TRBD2	CASSVGLAGGIQAYEQYF	TGTGCCAGCAGTGTGGGACTAGCGGGGGGAATCCAAGCCTACGAGCAGTACTTC
NA	TRBV4-3	TRBJ2-4	NA	CASSQLRTELAKNIQYF	TGCGCCAGCAGCCAATTACGGACAGAACTAGCCAAAAACATTCAGTACTTC
few	TRBV28	TRBJ1-2	NA	CASSPPGRRDGYTF	TGTGCCAGCAGCCCTCCGGGCCGGAGGGATGGCTACACCTTC
NA	TRBV7-9	TRBJ1-2	NA	CASSLEWGPGRGGYTF	TGTGCCAGCAGCTTAGAATGGGGCCCGGGTCGAGGTGGCTACACCTTC
NA	TRBV5-1	TRBJ1-1	NA	CASSFGVRVNTEAFF	TGCGCCAGCAGCTTCGGGGTGAGGGTGAACACTGAAGCTTTCTTT
NA	TRBV19	TRBJ1-6	NA	CASTPQGLGYSPLHF	TGTGCCAGTACTCCACAGGGATTGGGGTATTCACCCCTCCACTTT
NA	TRBV19	TRBJ1-3	NA	CASSIVDTNSGNTIYF	TGTGCCAGTAGTATCGTAGACACCAACTCTGGAAACACCATATATTTT
NA	TRBV2	TRBJ1-2	NA	CASSRTASNYGYTF	TGTGCCAGCAGCAGGACAGCTTCTAACTATGGCTACACCTTC
NA	TRBV7-2	TRBJ1-2	NA	CASSLGIRGSNYGYTF	TGTGCCAGCAGCTTGGGGATTAGGGGAAGTAACTATGGCTACACCTTC
few	TRBV15	TRBJ2-1	TRBD2	CATSSDGLAGEKETNEQFF	TGTGCCACCAGCAGTGACGGACTAGCGGGGGAGAAGGAAACGAATGAGCAGTTCTTC